The subject of this entry is one T cell receptor (beta chain). The germline V gene has CDR1 ENHRY and CDR2 SYGVKD. The CDR3 extends over 14 amino acids. The ends lost 5 bases at V and 4 bases at J; junction bases unmatched: 7. Original data processing: For nucleated cells, counts were estimated from reference gene primer amplification. The repertoire was sequenced with immunoSEQ multiplex PCR; TCRdb's copy has only in-frame clones and lacks some. For V, J and clone size, that table is used; D and trimming come from the DNA. The sample contains 100,000 to 150,000 clones, roughly 84% of which appear only once. The data derive from a study of blood T cell repertoires in COVID-19. About the study: In each case, the material was cDNA or gDNA derived from T cells, B-cell-depleted T cells, or PBMCs.

Input material: peripheral blood. The chain recombines TRBV10-3 with TRBJ1-2; the match to TRBD1 covers 7 bases. The origin of this receptor is a man aged 60 to 75 with acute or convalescent COVID-19. The CDR3 reads CAISPTGTAYGYTF. Here the CDR3 DNA reads TGTGCCATCAGTCCTACCGGGACAGCCTATGGCTACACCTTC.